The clone carrying this T cell receptor (beta chain) appeared many times. The data were obtained in a study of blood T cells in healthy people across ages. Combining a sample-barcoded 5' primer with a J-beta primer mix, a second PCR ran for roughly 7 to 11 cycles. TCRdb reprocessed the 5' RACE reads via MiXCR and lists one record per CDR3 protein. The sample contains 800,000 or so distinct CDR3 sequences, 46% of which appear only once. V dropped 1 base and J dropped 2 bases, with 9 bases sitting between them. The germline V gene has CDR1 SGHRS and CDR2 YFSETQ. This CDR3 spans 14 amino acids. The clonotype originates from an elderly man in good health. V is TRBV5-1 and J is TRBJ2-5, with a weak D call TRBD2 (5 bases). Material: blood. DNA for the CDR3: TGCGCCAGCAGCTTGCCGCGGGCACAAGAGACCCAGTACTTC. Translating it yields CASSLPRAQETQYF.